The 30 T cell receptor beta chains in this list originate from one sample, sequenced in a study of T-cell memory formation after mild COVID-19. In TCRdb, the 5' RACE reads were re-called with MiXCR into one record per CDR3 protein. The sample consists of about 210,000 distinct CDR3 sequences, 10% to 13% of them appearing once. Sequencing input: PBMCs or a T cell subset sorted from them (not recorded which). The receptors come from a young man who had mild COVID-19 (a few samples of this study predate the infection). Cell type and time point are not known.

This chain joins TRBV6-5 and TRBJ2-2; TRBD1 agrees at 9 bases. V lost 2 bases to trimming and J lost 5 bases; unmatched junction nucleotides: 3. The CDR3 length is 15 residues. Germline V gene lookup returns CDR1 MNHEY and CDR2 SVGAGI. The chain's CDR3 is CASSYGQGWTGELFF. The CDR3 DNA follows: TGTGCCAGCAGTTACGGACAGGGGTGGACCGGGGAGCTGTTTTTT.

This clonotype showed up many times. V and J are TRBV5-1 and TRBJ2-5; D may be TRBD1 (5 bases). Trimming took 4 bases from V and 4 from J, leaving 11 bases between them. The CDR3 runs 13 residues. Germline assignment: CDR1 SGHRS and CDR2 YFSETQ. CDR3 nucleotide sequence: TGCGCCAGCAGCCGCCAGGGTCTAGAGACCCAGTACTTC. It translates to CASSRQGLETQYF.

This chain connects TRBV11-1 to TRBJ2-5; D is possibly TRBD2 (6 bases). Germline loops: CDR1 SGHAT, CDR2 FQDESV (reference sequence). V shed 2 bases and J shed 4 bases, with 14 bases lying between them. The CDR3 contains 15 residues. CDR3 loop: CASSLFPGLAETQYF. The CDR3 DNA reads TGTGCCAGCAGCTTATTCCCGGGACTTGCAGAGACCCAGTACTTC.

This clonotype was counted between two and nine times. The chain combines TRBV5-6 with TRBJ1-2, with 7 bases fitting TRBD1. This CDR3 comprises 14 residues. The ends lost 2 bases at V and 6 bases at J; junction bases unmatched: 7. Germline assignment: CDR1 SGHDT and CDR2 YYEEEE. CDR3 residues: CASSFRGQAHGYTF. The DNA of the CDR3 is TGTGCCAGCAGCTTTCGTGGACAGGCACATGGCTACACCTTC.

CDR3 bases: TGTGCCAGCAGTTCAAGACAGGCCGGAGGCTATGGCTACACCTTC. This codes for CASSSRQAGGYGYTF. This rearrangement joins TRBV12-3 or TRBV12-4 to TRBJ1-2; tentatively, D is TRBD1 (6 bases). V lost 4 bases and J 4 bases, leaving 16 bases between the germline ends. The CDR3 length is 15 residues.

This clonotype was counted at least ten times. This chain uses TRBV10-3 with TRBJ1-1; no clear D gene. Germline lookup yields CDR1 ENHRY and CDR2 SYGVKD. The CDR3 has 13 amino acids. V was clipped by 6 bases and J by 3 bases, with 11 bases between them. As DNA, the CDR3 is TGTGCCATCAGAGACAACATGGACACTGAAGCTTTCTTT. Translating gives CAIRDNMDTEAFF.

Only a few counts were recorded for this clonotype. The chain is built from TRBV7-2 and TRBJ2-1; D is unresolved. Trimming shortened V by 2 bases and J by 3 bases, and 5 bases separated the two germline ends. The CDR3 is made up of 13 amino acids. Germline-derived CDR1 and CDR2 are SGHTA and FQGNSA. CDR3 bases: TGTGCCAGCAGCTTAATACACTACAATGAGCAGTTCTTC. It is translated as CASSLIHYNEQFF.

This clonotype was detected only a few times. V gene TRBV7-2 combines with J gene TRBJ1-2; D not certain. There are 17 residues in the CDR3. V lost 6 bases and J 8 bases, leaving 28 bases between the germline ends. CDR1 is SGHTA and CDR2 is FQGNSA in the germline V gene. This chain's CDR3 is CASSYNSGAGKVMGYTF. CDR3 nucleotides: TGTGCCAGCAGTTATAACAGTGGCGCGGGGAAAGTGATGGGCTACACCTTC.

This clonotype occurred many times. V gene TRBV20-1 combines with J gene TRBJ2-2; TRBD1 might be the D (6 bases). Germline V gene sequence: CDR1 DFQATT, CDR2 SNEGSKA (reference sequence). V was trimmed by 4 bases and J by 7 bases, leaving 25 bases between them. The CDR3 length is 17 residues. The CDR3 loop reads CSAIAAGTWIEYGELFF. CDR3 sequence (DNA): TGCAGTGCTATTGCAGCCGGGACATGGATCGAATACGGGGAGCTGTTTTTT.

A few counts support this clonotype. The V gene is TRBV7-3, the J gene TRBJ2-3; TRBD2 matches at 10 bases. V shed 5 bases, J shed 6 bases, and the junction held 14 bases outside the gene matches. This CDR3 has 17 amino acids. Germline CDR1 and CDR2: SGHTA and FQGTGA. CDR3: CASSQRRTSGDRDTQYF. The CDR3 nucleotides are TGTGCCAGCAGCCAGCGTCGGACTAGCGGTGATAGGGATACGCAGTATTTT. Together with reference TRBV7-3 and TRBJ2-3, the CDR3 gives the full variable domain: GAGVSQTPSNKVTEKGKYVELRCDPISGHTALYWYRQSLGQGPEFLIYFQGTGAADDSGLPNDRFFAVRPEGSVSTLKIQRTERGDSAVYLCASSQRRTSGDRDTQYFGPGTRLTVL.

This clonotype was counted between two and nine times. The CDR3 loop reads CAISPGTRTWEQYV. The CDR3 DNA is TGTGCCATCAGCCCCGGGACACGGACCTGGGAGCAGTACGTC. This chain joins TRBV10-3 and TRBJ2-7; D is possibly TRBD1 (6 bases). Germline V gene lookup returns CDR1 ENHRY and CDR2 SYGVKD. CDR3 length: 14 residues. Trimming left V 6 bases short and J 7 bases short, with 19 bases between.

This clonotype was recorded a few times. CDR3 sequence (DNA): TGTGCCAGCAGCCCGACGGGGGGCCTCTCCTACAATGAGCAGTTCTTC. This encodes CASSPTGGLSYNEQFF. This rearrangement joins TRBV7-9 to TRBJ2-1, with a possible D match to TRBD2 (7 bases). The CDR3 is made up of 16 amino acids. Germline CDR1 SEHNR, CDR2 FQNEAQ (reference sequence). The V gene lost 5 bases and the J gene lost 0 bases, with 14 bases spanning the gap.

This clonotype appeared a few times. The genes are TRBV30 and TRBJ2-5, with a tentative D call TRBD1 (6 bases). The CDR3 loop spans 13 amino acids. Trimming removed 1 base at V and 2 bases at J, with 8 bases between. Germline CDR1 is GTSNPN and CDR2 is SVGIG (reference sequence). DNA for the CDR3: TGTGCCTGGAGTGGGGGGCTTCAAGAGACCCAGTACTTC. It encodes CAWSGGLQETQYF.

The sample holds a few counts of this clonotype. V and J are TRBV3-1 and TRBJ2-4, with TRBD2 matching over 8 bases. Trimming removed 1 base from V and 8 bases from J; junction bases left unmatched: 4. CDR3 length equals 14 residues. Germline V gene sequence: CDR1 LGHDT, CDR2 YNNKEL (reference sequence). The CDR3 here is CASSQAGGMDIQYF. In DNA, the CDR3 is TGTGCCAGCAGCCAAGCGGGGGGGATGGACATTCAGTACTTC.

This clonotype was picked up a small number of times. Here the CDR3 reads CASSLEGGRRNTEAFF. The CDR3 coding sequence is TGTGCCAGCAGCTTAGAAGGAGGTCGCAGGAACACTGAAGCTTTCTTT. The chain is built from TRBV7-9 and TRBJ1-1; D is undetermined. In germline, CDR1 is SEHNR, CDR2 FQNEAQ (reference sequence). The CDR3 contains 16 residues. Trimming took 1 base from V and 1 from J, leaving 13 bases between them.

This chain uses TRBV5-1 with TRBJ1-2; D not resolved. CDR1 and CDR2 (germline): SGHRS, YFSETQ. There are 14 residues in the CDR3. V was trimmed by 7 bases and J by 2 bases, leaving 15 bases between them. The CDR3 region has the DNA TGCGCCAGCGCGTTCGGGGTCGTGAACTATGGCTACACCTTC. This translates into CASAFGVVNYGYTF.

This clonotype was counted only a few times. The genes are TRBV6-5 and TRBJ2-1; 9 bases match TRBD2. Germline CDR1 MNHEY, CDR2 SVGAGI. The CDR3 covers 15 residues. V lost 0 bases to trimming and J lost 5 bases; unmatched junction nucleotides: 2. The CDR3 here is CASSYSSGGNNEQFF. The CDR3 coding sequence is TGTGCCAGCAGTTACTCGAGCGGGGGGAACAATGAGCAGTTCTTC.

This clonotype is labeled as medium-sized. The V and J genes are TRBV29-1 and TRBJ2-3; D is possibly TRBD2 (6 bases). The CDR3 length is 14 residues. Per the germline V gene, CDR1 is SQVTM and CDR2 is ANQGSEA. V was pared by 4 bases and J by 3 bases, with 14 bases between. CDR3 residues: CSVGISGRTDTQYF. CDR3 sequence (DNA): TGCAGCGTTGGAATTAGCGGAAGGACAGATACGCAGTATTTT.

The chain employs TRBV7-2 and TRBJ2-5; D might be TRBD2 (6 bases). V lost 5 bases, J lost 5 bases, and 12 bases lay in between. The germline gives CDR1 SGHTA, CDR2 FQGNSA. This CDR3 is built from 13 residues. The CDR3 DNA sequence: TGTGCCAGCAGCGGATCGGGGGTGGAGACCCAGTACTTC. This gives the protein CASSGSGVETQYF.

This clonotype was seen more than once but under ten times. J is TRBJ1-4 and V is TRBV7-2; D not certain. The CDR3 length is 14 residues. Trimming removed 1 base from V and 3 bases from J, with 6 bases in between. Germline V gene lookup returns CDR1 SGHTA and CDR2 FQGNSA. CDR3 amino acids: CASSLGVANEKLFF. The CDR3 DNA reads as TGTGCCAGCAGCTTAGGGGTTGCTAATGAAAAACTGTTTTTT.

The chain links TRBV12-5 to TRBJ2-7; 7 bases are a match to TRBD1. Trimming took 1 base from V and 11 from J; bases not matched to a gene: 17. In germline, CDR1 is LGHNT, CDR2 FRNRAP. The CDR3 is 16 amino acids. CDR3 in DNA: TGTGCTAGTGGTTTGGGTTCCGGGACAGCTCTACGATGGAAGTACTTC. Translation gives CASGLGSGTALRWKYF.

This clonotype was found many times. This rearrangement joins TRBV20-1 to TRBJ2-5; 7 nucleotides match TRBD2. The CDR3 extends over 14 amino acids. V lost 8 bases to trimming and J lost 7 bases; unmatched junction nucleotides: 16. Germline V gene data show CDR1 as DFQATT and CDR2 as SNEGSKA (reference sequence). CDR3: CSFGSSGSGRTQYF. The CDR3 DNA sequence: TGCAGTTTTGGTTCTAGCGGTAGCGGTCGGACCCAGTACTTC.

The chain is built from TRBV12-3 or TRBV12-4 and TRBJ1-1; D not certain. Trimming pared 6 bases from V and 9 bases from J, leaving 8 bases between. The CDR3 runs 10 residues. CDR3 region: CASRARKAFF. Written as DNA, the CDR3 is TGTGCCAGCAGGGCCCGAAAAGCTTTCTTT.

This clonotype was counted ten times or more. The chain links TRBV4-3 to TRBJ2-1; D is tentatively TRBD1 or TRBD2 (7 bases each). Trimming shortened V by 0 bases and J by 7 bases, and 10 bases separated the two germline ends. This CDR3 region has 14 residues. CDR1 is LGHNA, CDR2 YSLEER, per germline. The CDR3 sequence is CASSQDRGGNEQFF. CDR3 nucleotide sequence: TGCGCCAGCAGCCAAGACAGGGGGGGGAATGAGCAGTTCTTC.

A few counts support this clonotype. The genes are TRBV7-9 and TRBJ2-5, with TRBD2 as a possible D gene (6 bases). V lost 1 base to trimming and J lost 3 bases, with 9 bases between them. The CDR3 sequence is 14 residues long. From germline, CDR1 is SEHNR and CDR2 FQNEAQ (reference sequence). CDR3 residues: CASSLGLEEETQYF. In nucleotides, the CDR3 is TGTGCCAGCAGCTTAGGACTAGAGGAAGAGACCCAGTACTTC. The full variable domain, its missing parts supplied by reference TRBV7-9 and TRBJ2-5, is DTGVSQNPRHKITKRGQNVTFRCDPISEHNRLYWYRQTLGQGPEFLTYFQNEAQLEKSRLLSDRFSAERPKGSFSTLEIQRTEQGDSAMYLCASSLGLEEETQYFGPGTRLLVL.

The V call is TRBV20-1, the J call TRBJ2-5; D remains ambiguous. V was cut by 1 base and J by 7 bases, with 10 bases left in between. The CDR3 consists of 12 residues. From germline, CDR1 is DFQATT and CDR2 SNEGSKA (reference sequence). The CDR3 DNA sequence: TGCAGTGCTAGAGGGCCGGCGAGGACCCAGTACTTC. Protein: CSARGPARTQYF.

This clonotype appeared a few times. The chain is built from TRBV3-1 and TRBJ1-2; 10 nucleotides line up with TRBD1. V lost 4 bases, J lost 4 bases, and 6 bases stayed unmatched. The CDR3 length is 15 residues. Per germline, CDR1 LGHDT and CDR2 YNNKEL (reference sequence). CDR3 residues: CASSRMGQGSYGYTF. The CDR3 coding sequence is TGTGCCAGCAGCCGCATGGGACAGGGGAGCTATGGCTACACCTTC.

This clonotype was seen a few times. CDR3 in amino acids: CASSPTGASNQPQHF. In DNA form, the CDR3 reads TGTGCCAGCAGCCCGACAGGGGCCAGCAATCAGCCCCAGCATTTT. The chain uses TRBV6-6 and TRBJ1-5; TRBD1 agrees at 8 bases. The germline gives CDR1 MNHNY, CDR2 SVGAGI (reference sequence). The CDR3 spans 15 residues. After removal of 6 bases from V and 1 base from J, the junction contained 5 bases not matched to a gene.

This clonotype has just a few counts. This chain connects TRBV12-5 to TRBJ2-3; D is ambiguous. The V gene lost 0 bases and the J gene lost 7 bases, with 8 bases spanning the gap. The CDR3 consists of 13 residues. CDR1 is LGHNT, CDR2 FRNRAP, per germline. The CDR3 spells CASGLVDGYTQYF. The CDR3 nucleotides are TGTGCTAGTGGTTTGGTCGATGGATATACGCAGTATTTT.

The CDR3 protein is CASSVMGGAAVSPLHF. DNA for the CDR3: TGTGCCAGCAGCGTTATGGGGGGGGCAGCCGTTTCACCCCTCCACTTT. The rearrangement joins TRBV3-1 to TRBJ1-6; weak D call: TRBD1 (6 bases). The germline V and J ends were trimmed by 5 bases and 9 bases, with 20 bases remaining between them. CDR1 and CDR2 (germline): LGHDT, YNNKEL (reference sequence). The CDR3 spans 16 residues.